A single sample gave rise to the 24 T cell receptor beta chains below, sequenced in a study of regulatory T cells in long-lasting Graves disease (dated by TCRdb to the early 2020s). Library preparation used multiplex PCR. The instrument was an Illumina HiSeq 4000. iRepertoire HTBI primers and Arm-PCR amplification of CDR3 regions were used to construct TCR beta libraries. The public reads were reprocessed in TCRdb via fastp at Q25 and MiXCR, keeping in-frame beta chains. Rows matching on CDR3 protein sequence are summarized as one entry with the most common DNA and genes. The sample yields about 440,000 distinct CDR3 sequences; just under 15% were counted once. The ten most abundant clones make up approximately 15% of the sample. What this sample's time point label stands for: newly diagnosed GD, antithyroid drugs for less than 3 months. For both TCR sequencing and RNA sequencing, RNA was extracted from PBMCs in TRIzol.

This sample was also put to use in a study of T cells in Graves' hyperthyroidism and ophthalmopathy.

Sample: peripheral blood mononuclear cells (PBMCs), taken at new diagnosis, from a patient treated with antithyroid drugs. The receptors originated from a woman under 40 with Graves disease. Donor details come from another sample of the same person, matched by shared clones.

For the CDR3, the DNA is TGCGCCAGCAGCTTGGCGGGGGGGAATGGCTACACCTTC. Amino acid sequence: CASSLAGGNGYTF. The chain couples TRBV5-1 to TRBJ1-2; the D gene is possibly TRBD1 (5 bases). V dropped 0 bases and J dropped 6 bases, with 9 bases sitting between them. Germline V gives CDR1 SGHRS, CDR2 YFSETQ. This CDR3 is built from 13 residues.

Only a few counts were recorded for this clonotype. The V and J genes are TRBV20-1 and TRBJ1-1; D is unclear. The V and J ends lost 6 bases and 2 bases respectively, with 13 bases between them. Per the germline V gene, CDR1 is DFQATT and CDR2 is SNEGSKA (reference sequence). The CDR3 consists of 13 residues. DNA of the CDR3: TGCAGTGCCCCATTGGGAGGTAACACTGAAGCTTTCTTT. Its protein product is CSAPLGGNTEAFF.

This clonotype occurred a few times. The rearrangement uses TRBV24-1 and TRBJ1-1; TRBD1 might be the D (5 bases). Germline loops: CDR1 KGHDR, CDR2 SFDVKD. This CDR3 is 15 amino acids long. Trimming shortened V by 1 base and J by 2 bases, and 10 bases separated the two germline ends. The chain's CDR3 is CATSDFSDTNTEAFF. CDR3 in DNA: TGTGCCACCAGTGATTTTTCGGACACCAACACTGAAGCTTTCTTT.

With respect to this clonotype: The germline gene is not matched at one end of the junction; a read error may be the cause. The CDR3 DNA is TGCGCCAGCAGCTCCGGGGGGGCCACTGAAACTTTCTTT. It is translated as CASSSGGATETFF. The rearrangement joins TRBV5-1 to TRBJ1-1; tentatively, D is TRBD1 (6 bases). Germline V gene lookup returns CDR1 SGHRS and CDR2 YFSETQ. The CDR3 extends over 13 amino acids.

In this sample, this clonotype turned up many times. The chain employs TRBV29-1 and TRBJ2-4; D assignment may be TRBD1 or TRBD2 (7 bases each). The germline V and J ends were trimmed by 6 bases and 5 bases, with 20 bases remaining between them. CDR3 length: 15 amino acids. Germline CDR1 is SQVTM and CDR2 is ANQGSEA. The CDR3 here is CSVAIQGGGENIQYF. The CDR3, as DNA: TGCAGCGTCGCCATCCAGGGGGGAGGGGAAAACATTCAGTACTTC.

This rearrangement joins TRBV12-3 or TRBV12-4 to TRBJ2-3; D is unclear. The CDR3 totals 13 residues. V dropped 10 bases and J dropped 0 bases, with 11 bases sitting between them. The CDR3 bases are TGTGCCACCAACCGCCAGAGCACAGATACGCAGTATTTT. Amino acids: CATNRQSTDTQYF.

This clonotype was picked up many times. The rearrangement uses TRBV2 and TRBJ2-3; 7 nucleotides agree with TRBD1. The V segment lost 6 bases and the J segment 1 base; nucleotides outside the gene matches: 7. The CDR3 sequence is 15 residues long. Germline V lookup: CDR1 SNHLY, CDR2 FYNNEI. For the CDR3, the DNA is TGTGCCAGCAGCACCCAGCAGGGGGGCACAGATACGCAGTATTTT. This codes for CASSTQQGGTDTQYF.

This clonotype was detected only once. The CDR3 DNA reads as TGTGCCAGCAGAACTCAGGGACAGACCTACGAGCAGTACTTC. Translated: CASRTQGQTYEQYF. The chain has TRBV27 and TRBJ2-7; TRBD1 matches 7 bases. This CDR3 has 14 residues. V lost 6 bases, J lost 2 bases, and 7 bases stayed unmatched. From germline, CDR1 is MNHEY and CDR2 SMNVEV (reference sequence).

At least ten counts were recorded for this clonotype. The chain uses TRBV12-3 or TRBV12-4 and TRBJ2-1, with D perhaps TRBD2 (6 bases). The CDR3 runs to 15 residues. Trimming pared 7 bases from V and 4 bases from J, leaving 17 bases between. Here the CDR3 reads CASKPAGGAYNEQFF. The CDR3 DNA is TGTGCCAGCAAGCCTGCCGGCGGGGCGTACAATGAGCAGTTCTTC.

The chain joins TRBV20-1 to TRBJ2-5, with 8 bases fitting TRBD2. The DNA end is more similar to TRBJ2-1, so the J call may be wrong. CDR3 length equals 17 residues. Germline V CDR1 and CDR2: DFQATT, SNEGSKA (reference sequence). The CDR3 coding sequence is TGCAGTGCTAGAGATCTTTCCCTAGCGGGTGGCTCCTACGAGCAGTTCTTC. It is translated as CSARDLSLAGGSYEQFF.

This clonotype was counted at least ten times. CDR3 nucleotides: TGCAGTGCTAGTCCCTCGGAGTACTCCTACGAGCAGTACTTC. It is translated as CSASPSEYSYEQYF. This sequence joins TRBV20-1 and TRBJ2-7; D gene ambiguous. The V gene lost 3 bases and the J gene lost 0 bases, with 12 bases spanning the gap. The CDR3 runs to 14 residues. From germline, CDR1 is DFQATT and CDR2 SNEGSKA (reference sequence).

As for this clonotype: A much larger clone lies one base from this, so it may be a read error. V gene TRBV11-2 combines with J gene TRBJ1-3; no reliable D call. The germline gives CDR1 SGHAT, CDR2 FQNNGV. The CDR3 runs 15 residues. V was pared by 6 bases and J by 0 bases, with 12 bases between. The CDR3 DNA follows: TGTGCCAGCAGTCCTACAGCGGGCTCTGGAAACACCATATATTTT. This gives the protein CASSPTAGSGNTIYF.

This clonotype was seen repeatedly, ten times or more. V is TRBV20-1 and J is TRBJ2-2, with D hard to call. Germline V lookup: CDR1 DFQATT, CDR2 SNEGSKA (reference sequence). The CDR3 has 12 residues. Trimming stripped 4 bases from V and 2 bases from J, with 5 bases between. Here the CDR3 DNA reads TGCAGTGCTATCTCCAACACCGGGGAGCTGTTTTTT. It encodes CSAISNTGELFF.

A note on this clonotype: A much larger clone differs from this one at a single base, so this may be a read error. The V and J genes are TRBV7-9 and TRBJ2-3; 8 positions match TRBD2. The germline gives CDR1 SEHNR, CDR2 FQNEAQ (reference sequence). The CDR3 is 18 amino acids. CDR3 amino acids: CAGSLAVVTSELTDTQYF. CDR3 nucleotide sequence: TGTGCCGGCAGCTTAGCGGTTGTGACTAGCGAACTCACAGATACGCAGTATTTT. The full variable domain, in which reference TRBV7-9 and TRBJ2-3 provide the parts outside the CDR3, is DTGVSQNPRHKITKRGQNVTFRCDPISEHNRLYWYRQTLGQGPEFLTYFQNEAQLEKSRLLSDRFSAERPKGSFSTLEIQRTEQGDSAMYLCAGSLAVVTSELTDTQYFGPGTRLTVL.

V gene TRBV7-9 combines with J gene TRBJ1-1; 7 nucleotides line up with TRBD1. This CDR3 region has 15 residues. V shed 4 bases and J 6 bases; nucleotides not matched to a gene: 11. Germline V gene data show CDR1 as SEHNR and CDR2 as FQNEAQ (reference sequence). The CDR3 sequence: CASSSSDRRHAEAFF. The CDR3 bases are TGTGCCAGCAGCTCCTCGGACAGGCGACACGCTGAAGCTTTCTTT. Supplemented by reference TRBV7-9 and TRBJ1-1, the full variable domain reads DTGVSQNPRHKITKRGQNVTFRCDPISEHNRLYWYRQTLGQGPEFLTYFQNEAQLEKSRLLSDRFSAERPKGSFSTLEIQRTEQGDSAMYLCASSSSDRRHAEAFFGQGTRLTVV.

In this sample, this clonotype turned up many times. The chain joins TRBV6-2 or TRBV6-3 to TRBJ2-1; D may correspond to TRBD1 or TRBD2 (5 bases each). This CDR3 is 13 amino acids long. The V gene lost 5 bases and the J gene lost 8 bases, with 13 bases spanning the gap. Looked up from germline, CDR1 is MNHEY and CDR2 is SVGEGT. CDR3 DNA: TGTGCCAGCAGTCTTGACAGTAGCGATGAGCAGTTCTTC. It translates to CASSLDSSDEQFF.

This clonotype was seen ten or more times. The CDR3 DNA reads TGTGCCAGCAGCCAAGCCCGGACTAGCGGGAGAGAGACCCAGTACTTC. This gives the protein CASSQARTSGRETQYF. The V and J genes are TRBV3-1 and TRBJ2-5, with 13 bases aligning to TRBD2. This CDR3 is 16 amino acids long. Germline V gene lookup returns CDR1 LGHDT and CDR2 YNNKEL (reference sequence). The V and J ends lost 1 base and 4 bases, in that order; junction bases with no gene match: 3.

This clonotype has a handful of counts. This chain's CDR3 is CASSPLAEHTGELFF. DNA for the CDR3: TGTGCCAGCTCACCGCTAGCGGAGCACACCGGGGAGCTGTTTTTT. The chain has TRBV18 and TRBJ2-2; 7 bases align to TRBD2. CDR1 and CDR2 (germline): KGHSH, LQKENI. Losses at the gene ends were 3 bases for V and 3 bases for J; bases not matched to a gene: 4. This CDR3 region has 15 residues. Filled out from reference TRBV18 and TRBJ2-2, the complete variable domain reads NAGVMQNPRHLVRRRGQEARLRCSPMKGHSHVYWYRQLPEEGLKFMVYLQKENIIDESGMPKERFSAEFPKEGPSILRIQQVVRGDSAAYFCASSPLAEHTGELFFGEGSRLTVL.

This clonotype came up many times. V usage is TRBV5-1 and J usage is TRBJ1-2; the match to TRBD1 covers 8 bases. Germline lookup yields CDR1 SGHRS and CDR2 YFSETQ. This CDR3 comprises 14 residues. V was pared by 7 bases and J by 8 bases, with 13 bases of the junction left unmatched. The CDR3, as DNA: TGCGCCAGCTCCGGGGGCGGGACAGGAGGAGGCTACACCTTC. Protein product: CASSGGGTGGGYTF.

As for this clonotype: Being one base from a much bigger clone, this may be a read error. This rearrangement joins TRBV2 to TRBJ2-7; 13 bases map to TRBD2. The CDR3 has 19 residues. Trimming at V came to 3 bases and at J to 3 bases, leaving 14 bases not matched to a gene. The V gene's germline CDR1 is SNHLY and CDR2 FYNNEI. The CDR3 reads CASSDPTSGRTGSIYEQYF. CDR3 DNA sequence: TGTGCCAGCAGTGACCCGACTAGCGGGAGGACCGGGTCGATCTACGAGCAGTACTTC.

This chain uses TRBV5-4 with TRBJ2-1; TRBD2 matches at 7 bases. The CDR3 spans 15 residues. After removal of 3 bases from V and 6 bases from J, the junction contained 9 bases not matched to a gene. CDR1 and CDR2 from the germline V gene are SGHNT and YYREEE (reference sequence). CDR3 nucleotide sequence: TGTGCCAGCAGCTCAGGGCAGCGGGGCACCAATGAGCAGTTCTTC. Encoded protein: CASSSGQRGTNEQFF.

The J gene is TRBJ2-1, the V gene TRBV19, with 12 bases that match TRBD2. Germline values: CDR1 LNHDA, CDR2 SQIVND (reference sequence). V lost 7 bases to trimming and J lost 5 bases; unmatched junction nucleotides: 6. This CDR3 comprises 15 residues. CDR3 coding DNA: TGTGCCAGTACCTCCAGACTAGCGGGAGACAATGAGCAGTTCTTC. It specifies CASTSRLAGDNEQFF.

This clonotype was recorded only once. This rearrangement joins TRBV7-2 to TRBJ1-5; perhaps TRBD1 as D (5 bases). The V end was cut by 5 bases, the J end by 6 bases, with 17 bases between. CDR1 SGHTA and CDR2 FQGNSA come from the germline V gene. The CDR3 sequence is 15 residues long. The CDR3 coding sequence is TGTGCCAGCAGCCCAGGGACTTCTAGGACTCAGCCCCAGCATTTT. Protein sequence: CASSPGTSRTQPQHF.

About this clonotype: Being one base from a much bigger clone, this may be a read error. The chain has TRBV6-2 or TRBV6-3 and TRBJ1-2, with D hard to call. Trimming removed 4 bases from V and 3 bases from J, with 9 bases in between. Germline lookup yields CDR1 MNHEY and CDR2 SVGEGT. This CDR3 is 13 amino acids long. This chain's CDR3 is CASSLTEYYGYTF. The CDR3 nucleotides are TGTGCCAGCAGTTTAACAGAGTACTATGGCTACACCTTC.